A selection of T cell receptor beta chains follows, all from one sample in a study of T cells after yellow fever vaccination. Using its own MiXCR run on the 5' RACE reads, TCRdb lists one record per CDR3 protein. Of 450,000 to 550,000 distinct CDR3 sequences detected, just over 20% appear once; the ten largest clones hold about a sixth. The source material was PBMCs, sampled 20 to 25 days after the first yellow fever vaccination. Source of these receptors: a young man who received the YFV17D yellow fever vaccine. CDR3s include the opening cysteine and the closing phenylalanine or tryptophan. A D gene is named only where the DNA matches it firmly. Not every row has a clone size; where given, it reads once, few, many or a size class.

>TRBJ1-1|-|few|TRBV6-2/TRBV6-3
CASSKTTRGTEAFF
TGTGCCAGCAGTAAGACCACGAGGGGGACTGAAGCTTTCTTT
>TRBJ2-1|TRBD1|-|TRBV5-5
CASSLGVTGGNEQFF
TGTGCCAGCAGCTTGGGTGTGACAGGGGGAAATGAGCAGTTCTTC
>TRBJ2-2|TRBD2|-|TRBV6-1
CASRGTSGGADTGELFF
TGTGCCAGCAGGGGGACTAGCGGGGGGGCTGACACCGGGGAGCTGTTTTTT
>TRBJ2-5|-|many|TRBV7-9
CASSSAQETQYF
TGTGCCAGCAGCTCCGCGCAAGAGACCCAGTACTTC
>TRBJ1-2|-|few|TRBV12-3/TRBV12-4
CASSFVRPDRSTF
TGTGCCAGCAGTTTCGTGAGACCCGACCGTTCCACCTTC
>TRBJ2-4|-|few|TRBV6-1
CASSVSGFGNIQYF
TGTGCCAGCAGTGTTTCGGGTTTTGGAAACATTCAGTACTTC
>TRBJ2-3|-|-|TRBV30
CAWSEATDTQYF
TGTGCCTGGAGTGAGGCCACAGATACGCAGTATTTT
>TRBJ2-7|-|few|TRBV11-2
CASSLVQGLYEQYF
TGTGCCAGCAGCTTAGTCCAGGGACTCTACGAGCAGTACTTC
>TRBJ2-2|-|few|TRBV4-2
CASSQGSRGPNTGELFF
TGTGCCAGCAGCCAAGGTTCCAGGGGCCCAAACACCGGGGAGCTGTTTTTT
>TRBJ2-5|-|few|TRBV7-2
CASSLSSGAWETQYF
TGTGCCAGCAGCTTAAGTTCGGGGGCCTGGGAGACCCAGTACTTC
>TRBJ2-7|-|-|TRBV20-1
CSANRGGGEQYF
TGCAGTGCTAACAGGGGCGGGGGTGAGCAGTACTTC
>TRBJ2-1|-|-|TRBV14
CASSQLGQPHNEQFF
TGTGCCAGCAGCCAGTTGGGTCAGCCCCACAATGAGCAGTTCTTC
>TRBJ2-5|-|few|TRBV6-5
CASSYSITGRETQYF
TGTGCCAGCAGTTACTCGATTACAGGCCGGGAGACCCAGTACTTC
>TRBJ1-1|-|-|TRBV29-1
CSVVPDTEAFF
TGCAGCGTCGTACCCGACACTGAAGCTTTCTTT
>TRBJ1-3|-|few|TRBV20-1
CSARAGGNTIYF
TGCAGTGCTAGAGCGGGAGGAAACACCATATATTTT
>TRBJ2-1|-|few|TRBV3-1
CASSQEAGSLGNEQFF
TGTGCCAGCAGCCAAGAGGCAGGGTCGCTTGGGAATGAGCAGTTCTTC
>TRBJ1-6|-|few|TRBV28
CARRKSSYNSPLHF
TGTGCCAGACGGAAGAGCTCCTATAATTCACCCCTCCACTTT
>TRBJ2-1|-|-|TRBV5-1
CASSPEGGVGGNEQFF
TGCGCCAGCAGCCCCGAAGGCGGGGTAGGGGGCAATGAGCAGTTCTTC
>TRBJ2-3|-|-|TRBV6-5
CASSYTGEDTQYF
TGTGCCAGCAGTTACACGGGGGAGGATACGCAGTATTTT
>TRBJ1-1|-|-|TRBV28
CASSTGGSVDTEAFF
TGTGCCAGCAGTACGGGGGGATCCGTGGACACTGAAGCTTTCTTT
>TRBJ1-2|-|-|TRBV10-3
CAISESKFLEFYGYTF
TGTGCCATCAGTGAGTCGAAATTTTTGGAGTTCTATGGCTACACCTTC
>TRBJ2-3|-|few|TRBV5-5
CASWRRGEQITQYF
TGTGCCAGCTGGAGAAGGGGCGAGCAGATTACGCAGTATTTT
>TRBJ1-2|-|-|TRBV12-3/TRBV12-4
CASRSDRDYGYTF
TGTGCCAGCAGATCAGACCGGGACTATGGCTACACCTTC
>TRBJ1-6|-|few|TRBV7-3
CASSPGLNSPLHF
TGTGCCAGCAGCCCCGGACTCAATTCACCCCTCCACTTT
>TRBJ2-7|-|-|TRBV4-3
CASSQGPGDYEQYF
TGCGCCAGCAGCCAAGGCCCAGGGGACTACGAGCAGTACTTC
>TRBJ2-1|-|few|TRBV5-1
CASSLDMPGSNEQFF
TGCGCCAGCAGCCTAGATATGCCAGGGAGCAATGAGCAGTTCTTC
>TRBJ2-5|-|-|TRBV6-1
CASSEVVETQYF
TGTGCCAGCAGTGAAGTGGTGGAGACCCAGTACTTC
>TRBJ1-2|TRBD1|-|TRBV4-1
CASSQEAEGQNYGYTF
TGCGCCAGCAGCCAAGAAGCTGAGGGACAGAACTATGGCTACACCTTC
>TRBJ1-2|TRBD1|few|TRBV10-3
CAISESTGGDGYTF
TGTGCCATCAGTGAGTCTACAGGGGGAGATGGCTACACCTTC
>TRBJ1-2|-|-|TRBV5-1
CASSSQAGSYGYTF
TGCGCCAGCAGCTCCCAGGCGGGGTCTTATGGCTACACCTTC
>TRBJ1-2|-|-|TRBV20-1
CSAMSPLLGGGYTF
TGCAGTGCTATGTCCCCCTTGTTAGGTGGTGGCTACACCTTC
>TRBJ2-7|-|once|TRBV7-8
CASSLVPGRLSYEQYF
TGTGCCAGCAGCTTAGTTCCGGGGAGGTTGTCCTACGAGCAGTACTTC
>TRBJ1-1|-|many|TRBV30
CAWIKEGNTEAFF
TGTGCCTGGATAAAGGAGGGGAACACTGAAGCTTTCTTT
>TRBJ2-7|TRBD2|few|TRBV20-1
CSARDGRGGPHEQYF
TGCAGTGCTAGAGATGGTCGGGGGGGCCCCCACGAGCAGTACTTC
>TRBJ1-2|TRBD1|few|TRBV10-1
CASSSGTARGGYTF
TGCGCCAGCAGCTCGGGGACAGCAAGGGGTGGCTACACCTTC
>TRBJ1-6|-|-|TRBV4-3
CASSGGTSINSPLHF
TGCGCCAGCAGCGGCGGGACTTCTATCAATTCACCCCTCCACTTT
>TRBJ2-1|-|few|TRBV4-1
CASSQEVSFNEQFF
TGCGCCAGCAGCCAAGAAGTCAGTTTTAATGAGCAGTTCTTC
>TRBJ2-5|TRBD2|-|TRBV3-1
CASSQDLVTSGGQETQYF
TGTGCCAGCAGCCAAGATCTTGTGACTAGCGGGGGTCAAGAGACCCAGTACTTC
>TRBJ2-7|-|-|TRBV27
CASRAADLTYEQYF
TGTGCCAGCAGGGCGGCGGACCTAACCTACGAGCAGTACTTC
>TRBJ2-1|TRBD1|few|TRBV7-8
CASSLGWTGGNDEQFF
TGTGCCAGCAGCTTAGGATGGACAGGGGGTAATGATGAGCAGTTCTTC
>TRBJ1-5|TRBD1|-|TRBV20-1
CSAQGQARLQPQHF
TGCAGTGCCCAAGGACAGGCGCGTCTCCAGCCCCAGCATTTT
>TRBJ2-1|-|-|TRBV12-3/TRBV12-4
CASSLEGLEQFF
TGTGCCAGCAGTTTGGAGGGGTTAGAGCAGTTCTTC
>TRBJ2-3|-|-|TRBV3-1
CASSQQGPNTDTQYF
TGTGCCAGCAGCCAACAAGGACCTAACACAGATACGCAGTATTTT
>TRBJ2-5|TRBD2|-|TRBV6-2/TRBV6-3
CASRTGLAKEGETQYF
TGTGCCAGCAGAACGGGACTAGCCAAAGAAGGCGAGACCCAGTACTTC
>TRBJ2-3|TRBD2|many|TRBV5-1
CASNLRGGGATDTQYF
TGCGCCAGCAACCTTAGAGGCGGGGGGGCCACAGATACGCAGTATTTT
>TRBJ2-2|-|-|TRBV5-1
CASSLRAYTGELFF
TGCGCCAGCAGCTTAAGGGCGTACACCGGGGAGCTGTTTTTT
>TRBJ1-1|-|many|TRBV2
CASSPEVGTEAFF
TGTGCCAGCAGCCCAGAGGTCGGCACTGAAGCTTTCTTT